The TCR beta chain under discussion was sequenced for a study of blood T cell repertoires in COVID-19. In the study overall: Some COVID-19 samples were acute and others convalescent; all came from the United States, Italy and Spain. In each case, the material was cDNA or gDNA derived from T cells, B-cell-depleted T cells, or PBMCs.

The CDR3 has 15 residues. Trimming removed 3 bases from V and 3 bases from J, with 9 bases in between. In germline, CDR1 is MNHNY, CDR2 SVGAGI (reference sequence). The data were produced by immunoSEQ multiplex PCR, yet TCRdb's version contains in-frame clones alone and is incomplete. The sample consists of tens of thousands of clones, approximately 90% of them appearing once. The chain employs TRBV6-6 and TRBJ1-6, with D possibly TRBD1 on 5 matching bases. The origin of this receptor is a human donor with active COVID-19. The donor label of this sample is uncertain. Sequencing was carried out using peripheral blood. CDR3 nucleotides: TGTGCCAGCAGTTATCGCGACAGCTATAATTCACCCCTCCACTTT. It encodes CASSYRDSYNSPLHF.